A single T cell receptor beta chain is shown here with its context. Germline V lookup: CDR1 SGHRS, CDR2 YFSETQ. The CDR3 totals 14 residues. The ends were cut back, 4 bases at V and 8 bases at J, with 18 bases in the middle. The method was immunoSEQ multiplex PCR; TCRdb's version includes in-frame clones alone and lacks a portion of them. The repertoire consists of around 220,000 clones, with approximately 90% occurring once and the leading ten covering almost 4.5%. These data originate in a study of blood T cell repertoires in COVID-19. Study information: PBMCs, B-cell-depleted T cells, or T cells were the source of the cDNA or gDNA that made up the material.

The TCR comes from a man over 45 with acute or convalescent COVID-19. The chain couples TRBV5-1 to TRBJ1-2; possible D gene TRBD1, 5 bases. The sequenced material came from peripheral blood. DNA of the CDR3: TGCGCCAGCAGCCCCCGACCCTCGGGGGACGGCTACACCTTC. Its protein product is CASSPRPSGDGYTF.